In its sample, the clone carrying this TCR beta chain was seen many times. Its antigen is unknown. A read error may produce the germline difference seen at one junction end. The data stem from a study of T cells in Graves' hyperthyroidism and ophthalmopathy. Among ophthalmopathy patients, the Clinical Activity Score reached at least 3, the NOSPECS grade reached at least 4, and duration remained under 3 months. TCR beta CDR3 sequences were amplified from RNA transcripts. The HTBI primer set served for first-round RT-PCR of the TCR CDR3. Using its own MiXCR run on the multiplex PCR reads, TCRdb lists one record per CDR3 protein. The data show 300,000 to 400,000 distinct CDR3 sequences, roughly 18% seen once. The V gene's germline CDR1 is SGHRS and CDR2 YFSETQ. The CDR3 contains 12 residues. Study-wide points: It was a median around 6 months before onset that the model predicted ophthalmopathy. Most thyroid clonotypes expanded above 0.001 appeared in blood too.

The chain recombines TRBV5-1 with TRBJ2-7; D is perhaps TRBD1 or TRBD2 (5 bases each). This TCR was recovered from a man aged 18 to 29 with Graves' ophthalmopathy. The source material was blood. CDR3: CASSLGRYEQYF. CDR3 bases: TGTGCCAGCAGTTTGGGACGGTACGAGCAGTACTTC.